The clone carrying this T cell receptor (beta chain) appeared many times. The source of the sample is a study of tumor-infiltrating lymphocytes in oesophageal squamous cell carcinoma. V shed 4 bases and J 8 bases; nucleotides not matched to a gene: 12. This CDR3 has 16 residues. Germline CDR1 is MRHNA and CDR2 is SNTAGT. Each CDR3 protein is one row after TCRdb ran MiXCR on the PCR reads. The table has 23,000 or so distinct CDR3 sequences, around 40% seen once. The clonotype comes from a male donor with esophageal squamous cell carcinoma. The V and J genes are TRBV6-4 and TRBJ2-1; 9 nucleotides line up with TRBD1. The sequencing input was esophageal tumor tissue. CDR3 nucleotides: TGTGCCAGCAGTGCTGGTTGGGACAGGGTGGTCGATGAGCAGTTCTTC. Its translation is CASSAGWDRVVDEQFF.